This is a list of T cell receptor beta chains from one sample in a study of T cell changes during pregnancy in multiple sclerosis. Method: immunoSEQ multiplex PCR; TCRdb's copy keeps in-frame clones and lacks some. This sample has about 100,000 clones, with 80% to 95% found just once. Sequencing used peripheral blood, obtained after pregnancy. The receptors were sampled from a female donor with multiple sclerosis, enrolled in a pregnancy study. Each CDR3 is given with its conserved first and last residue. The order of the fields is V gene, J gene, D gene, clone size, CDR3 DNA, CDR3 protein. D genes are given only for firm matches. Some rows mark clone size as missing; the rest say once, few, many or name a class of expanded clone.

V gene: TRBV9; J gene: TRBJ2-2; D gene: NA; clone size: NA; CDR3 DNA: TGTGCCAGCAGCGTAGAGCCGGAGCTCACCGGGGAGCTGTTTTTT; CDR3 protein: CASSVEPELTGELFF
V gene: TRBV2; J gene: TRBJ1-2; D gene: NA; clone size: NA; CDR3 DNA: TGTGCCAGCAGTGAAGCTCCAATATTATCGGAGGACCATGGCTACACCTTC; CDR3 protein: CASSEAPILSEDHGYTF
V gene: TRBV7-8; J gene: TRBJ1-2; D gene: NA; clone size: NA; CDR3 DNA: TGTGCCAGCAGCCCGGACAAGAACTATGGCTACACCTTC; CDR3 protein: CASSPDKNYGYTF
V gene: TRBV5-4; J gene: TRBJ2-1; D gene: NA; clone size: NA; CDR3 DNA: TGTGCCAGCAGCTTGGCATTCTTGCAGGCCCACCCTTCAGACAATGAGCAGTTCTTC; CDR3 protein: CASSLAFLQAHPSDNEQFF
V gene: TRBV25-1; J gene: TRBJ2-7; D gene: TRBD1; clone size: few; CDR3 DNA: TGTGCCAGCTCCGGGACAGGGGACTACGAGCAGTACTTC; CDR3 protein: CASSGTGDYEQYF
V gene: TRBV18; J gene: TRBJ1-1; D gene: TRBD1; clone size: NA; CDR3 DNA: TGTGCCAGCTCACCATCGGTCCGACAGGGCCCTGAAGCTTTCTTT; CDR3 protein: CASSPSVRQGPEAFF
V gene: TRBV4-1; J gene: TRBJ2-1; D gene: TRBD1; clone size: once; CDR3 DNA: TGCGCCAGCAGCCATTCGGTCCTCAAATCGGGACAGGGAGTACTAATTGAGCAGTTCTTC; CDR3 protein: CASSHSVLKSGQGVLIEQFF
V gene: TRBV5-1; J gene: TRBJ1-1; D gene: TRBD1; clone size: NA; CDR3 DNA: TGCGCCAGCAGCTCCACCCGACAGGGTAGGGGGACTGAAGCTTTCTTT; CDR3 protein: CASSSTRQGRGTEAFF
V gene: TRBV4-3; J gene: TRBJ1-1; D gene: NA; clone size: NA; CDR3 DNA: TGCGCCAGCAGCCAAAGAGGCGGGACTGAAGCTTTCTTT; CDR3 protein: CASSQRGGTEAFF
V gene: TRBV5-1; J gene: TRBJ2-3; D gene: TRBD2; clone size: NA; CDR3 DNA: TGCGCCAGCAGCGCACCAAGTATTCTAGCGGGAGCCACAGATACGCAGTATTTT; CDR3 protein: CASSAPSILAGATDTQYF
V gene: TRBV9; J gene: TRBJ2-1; D gene: NA; clone size: NA; CDR3 DNA: TGTGCCAGCAGCGTAGAATGGACTTCGATATACAATGAGCAGTTCTTC; CDR3 protein: CASSVEWTSIYNEQFF
V gene: TRBV27; J gene: TRBJ1-5; D gene: NA; clone size: NA; CDR3 DNA: TGTGCCAGCAGTGACAACAGAAATCAGCCCCAGCATTTT; CDR3 protein: CASSDNRNQPQHF
V gene: TRBV5-1; J gene: TRBJ2-7; D gene: TRBD2; clone size: NA; CDR3 DNA: TGCGCCAGCGGACCCCTAGCGGGGACCCTCGAGCAGTACTTC; CDR3 protein: CASGPLAGTLEQYF
V gene: TRBV4-3; J gene: TRBJ1-6; D gene: NA; clone size: NA; CDR3 DNA: TGCGCCAGCAGCCAAGACCGGGTACCGTCACCCCTCCACTTT; CDR3 protein: CASSQDRVPSPLHF
V gene: TRBV7-2; J gene: TRBJ2-2; D gene: NA; clone size: NA; CDR3 DNA: TGTGCCAGCAGCTTAGGATGGACTATTAACACCGGGGAGCTGTTTTTT; CDR3 protein: CASSLGWTINTGELFF
V gene: TRBV5-6; J gene: TRBJ1-2; D gene: TRBD1; clone size: NA; CDR3 DNA: TGTGCCAGCAGCCTTAACACCGACAGGGGAGGCTACACCTTC; CDR3 protein: CASSLNTDRGGYTF
V gene: TRBV10-3; J gene: TRBJ2-7; D gene: NA; clone size: NA; CDR3 DNA: TGTGCCACCCGTCAACGGGGGACCGACGAGCAGTACTTC; CDR3 protein: CATRQRGTDEQYF
V gene: TRBV27; J gene: TRBJ1-1; D gene: NA; clone size: NA; CDR3 DNA: TGTGCCAGCAGTTTCCAGAACACTGAAGCTTTCTTT; CDR3 protein: CASSFQNTEAFF
V gene: TRBV5-6; J gene: TRBJ1-1; D gene: NA; clone size: NA; CDR3 DNA: TGTGCCAGCAGCCAAACAGAGAACACTGAAGCTTTCTTT; CDR3 protein: CASSQTENTEAFF
V gene: TRBV19; J gene: TRBJ1-2; D gene: NA; clone size: NA; CDR3 DNA: TGTGCCAGTAGTTCCCGGCAGGGCAGTTGGGGCTACACCTTC; CDR3 protein: CASSSRQGSWGYTF
V gene: TRBV19; J gene: TRBJ1-5; D gene: NA; clone size: NA; CDR3 DNA: TGTGCCAGTAGTACCCAGTGGAGCAATCAGCCCCAGCATTTT; CDR3 protein: CASSTQWSNQPQHF
V gene: TRBV13; J gene: TRBJ2-1; D gene: TRBD2; clone size: NA; CDR3 DNA: TGTGCCAGCAGCCCAAGCGGGGGGGAGGGCTACAATGAGCAGTTCTTC; CDR3 protein: CASSPSGGEGYNEQFF
V gene: TRBV6-4; J gene: TRBJ2-2; D gene: TRBD2; clone size: few; CDR3 DNA: TGTGCCAGCAGTGACGGACTAGCGAACACCGGGGAGCTGTTTTTT; CDR3 protein: CASSDGLANTGELFF
V gene: TRBV9; J gene: TRBJ2-5; D gene: TRBD2; clone size: once; CDR3 DNA: TGTGCCAGCAGCGTAGATGGGGAGGGATTAGCGGAGACCCAGTACTTC; CDR3 protein: CASSVDGEGLAETQYF
V gene: TRBV7-3; J gene: TRBJ2-7; D gene: NA; clone size: NA; CDR3 DNA: TGTGCCAGCAGCTCGGGCCAGGGCGAGCAGTACTTC; CDR3 protein: CASSSGQGEQYF
V gene: TRBV6-5; J gene: TRBJ2-2; D gene: TRBD1; clone size: NA; CDR3 DNA: TGTGCCAGCAGTTTCGACAGGGGGAGCACCGGGGAGCTGTTTTTT; CDR3 protein: CASSFDRGSTGELFF
V gene: TRBV5-1; J gene: TRBJ1-2; D gene: TRBD1; clone size: NA; CDR3 DNA: TGCGCCAGCAGCTTGGAGACAGGGGTCAACTATGGCTACACCTTC; CDR3 protein: CASSLETGVNYGYTF
V gene: TRBV11-2; J gene: TRBJ2-1; D gene: TRBD1; clone size: NA; CDR3 DNA: TGTGCCAGCAGCTCCCGACAGGGCAATGAGCAGTTCTTC; CDR3 protein: CASSSRQGNEQFF
V gene: TRBV7-8; J gene: TRBJ2-7; D gene: TRBD1; clone size: NA; CDR3 DNA: TGTGCCAGCAGCTTAGCGGGAGACAGGGACTACGAGCAGTACTTC; CDR3 protein: CASSLAGDRDYEQYF
V gene: TRBV9; J gene: TRBJ1-1; D gene: NA; clone size: NA; CDR3 DNA: TGTGCCAGCAGCGTAGGGGGAGTGAACACTGAAGCTTTCTTT; CDR3 protein: CASSVGGVNTEAFF
V gene: TRBV5-1; J gene: TRBJ2-1; D gene: TRBD2; clone size: NA; CDR3 DNA: TGCGCCAGCAGCCCCAGAGCGGGAGGGGATCACAATGAGCAGTTCTTC; CDR3 protein: CASSPRAGGDHNEQFF
V gene: TRBV29-1; J gene: TRBJ1-1; D gene: NA; clone size: NA; CDR3 DNA: TGCAGCGTTGCCGGGGAGGGGACTGAAGCTTTCTTT; CDR3 protein: CSVAGEGTEAFF
V gene: TRBV5-4; J gene: TRBJ1-3; D gene: NA; clone size: NA; CDR3 DNA: TGTGCCAGCAGCCCATCCCCCCAGGGAAACACCATATATTTT; CDR3 protein: CASSPSPQGNTIYF
V gene: TRBV10-3; J gene: TRBJ1-5; D gene: TRBD1; clone size: NA; CDR3 DNA: TGTGCCATCAGTGATTACAGGGGATTCAATCAGCCCCAGCATTTT; CDR3 protein: CAISDYRGFNQPQHF
V gene: TRBV7-2; J gene: TRBJ2-7; D gene: TRBD2; clone size: NA; CDR3 DNA: TGTGCCAGCAGCTTAGACTCCGGGACTAGCGGGAGGGCCCTGTACTTC; CDR3 protein: CASSLDSGTSGRALYF
V gene: TRBV6-5; J gene: TRBJ2-1; D gene: NA; clone size: NA; CDR3 DNA: TGTGCCAGCAGACGAGGGGGTTTATCCTACAATGAGCAGTTCTTC; CDR3 protein: CASRRGGLSYNEQFF
V gene: TRBV23-1; J gene: TRBJ2-3; D gene: TRBD2; clone size: NA; CDR3 DNA: TGCGCCAGCAGTCCCTGGGCGGGGGGAGGCTCAGATACGCAGTATTTT; CDR3 protein: CASSPWAGGGSDTQYF
V gene: TRBV9; J gene: TRBJ2-7; D gene: NA; clone size: NA; CDR3 DNA: TGTGCCAGCAGCGGATCGACAGGGACTAGGCAGTACTTC; CDR3 protein: CASSGSTGTRQYF
V gene: TRBV25-1; J gene: TRBJ2-1; D gene: TRBD1; clone size: NA; CDR3 DNA: TGTGCCAGCAGTAAGGCAGGGGGCAACTACAATGAGCAGTTCTTC; CDR3 protein: CASSKAGGNYNEQFF